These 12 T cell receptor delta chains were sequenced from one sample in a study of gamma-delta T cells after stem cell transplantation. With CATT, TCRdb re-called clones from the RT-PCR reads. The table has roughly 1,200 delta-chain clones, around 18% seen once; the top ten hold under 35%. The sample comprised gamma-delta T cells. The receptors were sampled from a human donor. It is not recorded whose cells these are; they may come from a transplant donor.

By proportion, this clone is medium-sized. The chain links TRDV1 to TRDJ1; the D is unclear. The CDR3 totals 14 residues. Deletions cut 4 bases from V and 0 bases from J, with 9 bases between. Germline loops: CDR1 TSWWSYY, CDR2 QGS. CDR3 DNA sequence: TGTGCTCTTGGGGCCCCTCGGCACACCGATAAACTCATCTTT. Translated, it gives CALGAPRHTDKLIF.

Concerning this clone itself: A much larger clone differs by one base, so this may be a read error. The CDR3 sequence: CARDSLTGGYAFEPKALYTDKLIF. CDR3 sequence (DNA): TGTGCCCGTGACTCCCTTACTGGGGGATACGCGTTTGAACCGAAAGCTCTGTACACCGATAAACTCATCTTT. The chain employs TRDV2 and TRDJ1; 13 bases fit TRDD3. The CDR3 spans 24 residues. The germline V gene encodes CDR1 GEAIGNYY and CDR2 EKD.

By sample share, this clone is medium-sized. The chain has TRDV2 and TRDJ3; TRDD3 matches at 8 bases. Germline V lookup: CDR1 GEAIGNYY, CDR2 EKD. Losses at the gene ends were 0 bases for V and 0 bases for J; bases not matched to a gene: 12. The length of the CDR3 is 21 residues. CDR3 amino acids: CACDTVLVGDSSSWDTRQMFF. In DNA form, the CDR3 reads TGTGCCTGTGACACCGTATTAGTGGGGGATTCAAGCTCCTGGGACACCCGACAGATGTTTTTC.

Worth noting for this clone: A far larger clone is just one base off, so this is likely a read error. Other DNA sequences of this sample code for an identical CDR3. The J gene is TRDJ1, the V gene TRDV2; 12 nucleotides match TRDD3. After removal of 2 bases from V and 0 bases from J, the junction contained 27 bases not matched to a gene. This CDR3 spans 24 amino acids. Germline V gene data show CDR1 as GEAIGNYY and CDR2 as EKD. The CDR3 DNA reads TGTGCCTGTGACAGCTTAACCGAGACTGGGGGATACAGACCTTCTCACGAAGACACCGATAAACTCATCTTT. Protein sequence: CACDSLTETGGYRPSHEDTDKLIF.

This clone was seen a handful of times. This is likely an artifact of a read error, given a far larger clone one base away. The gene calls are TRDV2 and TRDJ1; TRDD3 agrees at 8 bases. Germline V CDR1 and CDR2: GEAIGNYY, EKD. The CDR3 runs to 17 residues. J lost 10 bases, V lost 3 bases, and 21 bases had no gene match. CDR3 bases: TGTGCCTGTGACGCCAGCCTGCTTACTGGGGGGTCGAGTGGACTCATCTTT. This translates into CACDASLLTGGSSGLIF.

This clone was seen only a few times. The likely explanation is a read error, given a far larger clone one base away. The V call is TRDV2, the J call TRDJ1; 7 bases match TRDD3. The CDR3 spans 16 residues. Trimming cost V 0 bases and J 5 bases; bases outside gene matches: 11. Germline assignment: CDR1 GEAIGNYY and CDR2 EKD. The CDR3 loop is CACDTLGGSLQDKLIF. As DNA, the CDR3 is TGTGCCTGTGACACCCTGGGGGGTAGCCTACAGGATAAACTCATCTTT.

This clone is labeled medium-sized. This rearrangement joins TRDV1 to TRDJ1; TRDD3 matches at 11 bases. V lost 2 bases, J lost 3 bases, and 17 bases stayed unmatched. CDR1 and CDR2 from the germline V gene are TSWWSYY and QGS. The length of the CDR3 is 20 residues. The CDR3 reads CALGEVRRRWGIRSADKLIF. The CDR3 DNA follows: TGTGCTCTTGGGGAAGTTCGTCGTAGGTGGGGGATACGCTCCGCCGATAAACTCATCTTT.

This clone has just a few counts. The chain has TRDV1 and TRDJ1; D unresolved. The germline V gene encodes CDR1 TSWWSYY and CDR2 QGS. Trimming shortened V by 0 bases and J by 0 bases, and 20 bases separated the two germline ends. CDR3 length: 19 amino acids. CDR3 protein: CALGELAYLPARYTDKLIF. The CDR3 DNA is TGTGCTCTTGGGGAACTAGCGTACTTACCAGCGAGGTACACCGATAAACTCATCTTT.

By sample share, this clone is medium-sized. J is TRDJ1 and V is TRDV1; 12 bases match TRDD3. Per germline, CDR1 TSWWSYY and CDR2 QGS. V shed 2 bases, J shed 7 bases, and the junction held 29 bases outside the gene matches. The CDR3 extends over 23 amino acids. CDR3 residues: CALGEGVGPAGILILGDTPKLIF. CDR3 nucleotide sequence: TGTGCTCTTGGGGAAGGGGTAGGGCCGGCAGGGATACTTATACTGGGGGATACCCCTAAACTCATCTTT.

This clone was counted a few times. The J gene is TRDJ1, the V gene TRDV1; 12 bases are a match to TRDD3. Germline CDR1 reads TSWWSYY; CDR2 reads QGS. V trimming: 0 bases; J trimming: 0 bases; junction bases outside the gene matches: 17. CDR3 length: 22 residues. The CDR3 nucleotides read TGTGCTCTTGGGGAACTCCCATCTTACGCCCACTGGGGGATACTTTACACCGATAAACTCATCTTT. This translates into CALGELPSYAHWGILYTDKLIF.

CDR3 loop: CALGKKDFLGEHTDKLIF. CDR3 DNA sequence: TGTGCTCTTGGGAAGAAGGACTTCCTGGGGGAACACACCGATAAACTCATCTTT. The chain uses TRDV1 and TRDJ1; TRDD3 matches at 8 bases. The CDR3 is made up of 18 amino acids. With V trimmed by 5 bases and J by 0 bases, 14 bases remained unmatched. Germline loops: CDR1 TSWWSYY, CDR2 QGS.

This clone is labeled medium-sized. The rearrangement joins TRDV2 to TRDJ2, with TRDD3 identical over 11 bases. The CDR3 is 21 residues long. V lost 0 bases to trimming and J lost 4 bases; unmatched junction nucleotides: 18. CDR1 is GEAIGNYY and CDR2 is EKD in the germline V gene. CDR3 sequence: CACDTWDSQVLGDRATAQLFF. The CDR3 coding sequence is TGTGCCTGTGACACCTGGGATTCCCAAGTACTGGGGGATAGAGCGACAGCACAACTCTTCTTT.